A single T cell receptor (beta chain) is shown here with its context. This sample is drawn from a study of blood T cell repertoires in COVID-19. Study as a whole: Some COVID-19 samples were acute and others convalescent; all came from the United States, Italy and Spain. From T cells, B-cell-depleted T cells, or PBMCs came the material, which was cDNA or gDNA.

Authors' data handling: Counts of nucleated cells, estimated from reference gene primer amplification, were obtained. The protocol was immunoSEQ multiplex PCR, while the TCRdb copy is restricted to in-frame clones and leaves out a portion. Clone size and V and J calls were adopted from that table, with D and trimming inferred from the DNA. This sample has about 250,000 clones, with 70% to 90% found just once. Sequencing input: peripheral blood. This receptor was obtained from a woman in her twenties or thirties with active or convalescent COVID-19.

The CDR3 protein is CASSIATSGARTYEQYF. The CDR3, as DNA: TGTGCCAGTAGTATAGCTACTAGCGGGGCAAGAACCTACGAGCAGTACTTC. This chain connects TRBV19 to TRBJ2-7; 10 nucleotides match TRBD2. The J segment lost 2 bases and the V segment lost 1 base, leaving 8 bases of the junction unmatched. The CDR3 consists of 17 residues. The germline V gene encodes CDR1 LNHDA and CDR2 SQIVND (reference sequence).